These 20 T cell receptor beta chains share one sample of origin, sequenced in a study of blood T cell repertoires in COVID-19. The table came from immunoSEQ multiplex PCR; TCRdb's copy has only in-frame clones and leaves some out. The sample lists over 200,000 clones, 89% occurring once. Sequencing was carried out using peripheral blood. These receptors were collected from a woman between 35 and 50 years old with acute or convalescent COVID-19.

The CDR3 is CASSPQGGRDQPQHF. CDR3 nucleotides: TGTGCCAGCAGCCCCCAGGGAGGACGTGATCAGCCCCAGCATTTT. The chain links TRBV6-4 to TRBJ1-5; possible D gene TRBD1, 5 bases. Trimming cost V 6 bases and J 5 bases, with 17 bases left between them. The germline V gene has CDR1 MRHNA and CDR2 SNTAGT. The length of the CDR3 is 15 residues.

This chain connects TRBV6-5 to TRBJ1-1, with 7 bases matching TRBD1. Losses at the gene ends were 8 bases for V and 4 bases for J; bases not matched to a gene: 13. Germline V gene lookup returns CDR1 MNHEY and CDR2 SVGAGI. This CDR3 comprises 15 residues. CDR3: CASCPRQGGLTEAFF. The CDR3 DNA is TGTGCCAGCTGTCCTAGGCAGGGGGGTCTCACTGAAGCTTTCTTT.

The rearrangement uses TRBV6-4 and TRBJ2-7, with 8 bases identical to TRBD1. Germline V lookup: CDR1 MRHNA, CDR2 SNTAGT. The CDR3 is made up of 12 amino acids. Trimming at V came to 5 bases and at J to 6 bases, leaving 3 bases not matched to a gene. The DNA of the CDR3 is TGTGCCAGCAGTTGGACAGGGTGCGAGCAGTACGTC. Its translation: CASSWTGCEQYV.

The CDR3 DNA follows: TGTGCCACCAGCAGAGATCGGGGGGACTTCGGAAACACCATATATTTT. Its protein is CATSRDRGDFGNTIYF. The chain is built from TRBV15 and TRBJ1-3; TRBD1 is a possible D gene (5 bases). Germline CDR1 reads LNHNV; CDR2 reads YYDKDF (reference sequence). CDR3 length: 16 amino acids. Trimming removed 0 bases at V and 4 bases at J, with 13 bases between.

This chain connects TRBV12-3 or TRBV12-4 to TRBJ2-7; 10 bases match TRBD2. The CDR3 is 13 residues long. Unmatched junction bases numbered 4, after V lost 5 bases and J lost 6 bases. CDR3 nucleotide sequence: TGTGCCAGCAGTAACGGACTAGCGGCCGAGCAGTACGTC. It encodes CASSNGLAAEQYV.

CDR3 DNA: TGTGCCAGCAGTCGCGGGGGTTCTAACTATGGCTACACCTTC. It translates to CASSRGGSNYGYTF. The gene calls are TRBV7-2 and TRBJ1-2, with D perhaps matching TRBD1 (5 bases). Looked up from germline, CDR1 is SGHTA and CDR2 is FQGNSA. The CDR3 is 14 residues long. V lost 6 bases and J lost 0, with 11 bases in between.

J is TRBJ1-5 and V is TRBV5-4; a possible D gene is TRBD1 (6 bases). The CDR3 loop spans 14 amino acids. Germline V lookup: CDR1 SGHNT, CDR2 YYREEE (reference sequence). The V and J ends lost 4 bases and 6 bases respectively, with 14 bases between them. CDR3 amino acids: CASSLQGHGQPQHF. In nucleotides, the CDR3 is TGTGCCAGCAGCCTACAGGGCCACGGTCAGCCCCAGCATTTT.

V and J are TRBV7-3 and TRBJ1-1, with D uncertain. The CDR3 has 13 residues. Germline lookup yields CDR1 SGHTA and CDR2 FQGTGA. V was clipped by 2 bases and J by 7 bases, with 11 bases between them. The CDR3 region is CASSLFGPNEAFF. The CDR3 coding sequence is TGTGCCAGCAGCTTATTTGGGCCGAATGAAGCTTTCTTT.

The chain recombines TRBV5-1 with TRBJ2-7; D is perhaps TRBD2 (5 bases). This CDR3 contains 13 residues. Germline V gene data show CDR1 as SGHRS and CDR2 as YFSETQ. Trimming stripped 0 bases from V and 3 bases from J, with 7 bases between. CDR3 DNA sequence: TGCGCCAGCAGCTTGGGCGGAGGCTACGAGCAGTACGTC. Translation gives CASSLGGGYEQYV.

The chain employs TRBV23-1 and TRBJ1-3; D gene ambiguous. TRBV23-1 is marked as an open reading frame, function uncertain. V shed 3 bases and J shed 4 bases, with 19 bases lying between them. The CDR3 length is 17 residues. The CDR3 coding sequence is TGCGCCAGCAGTCAGCGGCGGACGGGATCCTACGGAAACACCATATATTTT. This sequence encodes CASSQRRTGSYGNTIYF.

This chain joins TRBV5-6 and TRBJ1-4; D possibly corresponds to TRBD1 (6 bases). V shed 5 bases and J shed 6 bases, with 11 bases lying between them. The CDR3 loop spans 13 amino acids. Germline lookup yields CDR1 SGHDT and CDR2 YYEEEE. CDR3 protein: CASSYTGYEKLFF. The CDR3, as DNA: TGTGCCAGCAGTTACACAGGGTATGAAAAACTGTTTTTT. The whole variable domain, remainder taken from reference TRBV5-6 and TRBJ1-4, is DAGVTQSPTHLIKTRGQQVTLRCSPKSGHDTVSWYQQALGQGPQFIFQYYEEEERQRGNFPDRFSGHQFPNYSSELNVNALLLGDSALYLCASSYTGYEKLFFGSGTQLSVL.

This clone was recorded a few times. The V gene is TRBV11-2, the J gene TRBJ2-3; 9 bases agree with TRBD1. Losses at the gene ends were 1 base for V and 3 bases for J; bases not matched to a gene: 11. The CDR3 is made up of 18 amino acids. CDR1 is SGHAT, CDR2 FQNNGV, per germline. Here the CDR3 reads CASSLVPPGTGLTDTQYF. The CDR3, as DNA: TGTGCCAGCAGCTTAGTGCCCCCCGGGACAGGGTTAACAGATACGCAGTATTTT.

This clone was counted ten times or more. The chain employs TRBV12-3 or TRBV12-4 and TRBJ1-1; TRBD1 agrees at 11 bases. The CDR3 has 12 amino acids. Trimming cost V 5 bases and J 10 bases; bases outside gene matches: 3. CDR3 bases: TGTGCCAGCAGTCCGGGACAGGGGGGAGCTTTCTTT. It yields the protein CASSPGQGGAFF.

J is TRBJ2-1 and V is TRBV7-8; no reliable D call. CDR3 size: 13 residues. The V gene's germline CDR1 is SGHVS and CDR2 FQNEAQ. Trimming stripped 1 base from V and 11 bases from J, with 12 bases between. In nucleotides, the CDR3 is TGTGCCAGCAGCTTAGAACCCCGGGTTAAGCAGTTCTTC. Protein: CASSLEPRVKQFF. Supplemented by reference TRBV7-8 and TRBJ2-1, the full variable domain reads GAGVSQSPRYKVAKRGQDVALRCDPISGHVSLFWYQQALGQGPEFLTYFQNEAQLDKSGLPSDRFFAERPEGSVSTLKIQRTQQEDSAVYLCASSLEPRVKQFFGPGTRLTVL.

The V call is TRBV6-5, the J call TRBJ1-2, with D perhaps TRBD1 (5 bases). The germline CDR1 and CDR2 sequences are MNHEY and SVGAGI. V dropped 11 bases and J dropped 8 bases, with 15 bases sitting between them. This CDR3 region has 11 residues. The CDR3 sequence is CASLGGFGYTF. The CDR3 nucleotides read TGTGCCTCCCTGGGGGGGTTCGGCTACACCTTC.

This clone was seen a single time. The chain employs TRBV6-6 and TRBJ2-1, with a tentative D call TRBD1 (6 bases). Per germline, CDR1 MNHNY and CDR2 SVGAGI (reference sequence). The CDR3 is made up of 14 amino acids. V shed 6 bases and J shed 6 bases, with 15 bases lying between them. CDR3 coding DNA: TGTGCCAGCAGAGAGCCTCAGGGGAGCAATGAGCAGTTCTTC. This translates into CASREPQGSNEQFF.

The CDR3 reads CASSIQGRSNQPQHF. The CDR3 nucleotides are TGTGCCAGCAGTATCCAGGGTAGGAGCAATCAGCCCCAGCATTTT. This chain connects TRBV13 to TRBJ1-5, with D possibly being TRBD1 (5 bases). In germline, CDR1 is PRHDT, CDR2 FYEKMQ (reference sequence). There are 15 residues in the CDR3. The ends were cut back, 6 bases at V and 1 base at J, with 13 bases in the middle. Filled out from reference TRBV13 and TRBJ1-5, the complete variable domain reads AAGVIQSPRHLIKEKRETATLKCYPIPRHDTVYWYQQGPGQDPQFLISFYEKMQSDKGSIPDRFSAQQFSDYHSELNMSSLELGDSALYFCASSIQGRSNQPQHFGDGTRLSIL.

This chain joins TRBV4-1 and TRBJ2-3; 10 bases are shared with TRBD2. This CDR3 is built from 17 residues. V shed 2 bases, J shed 2 bases, and the junction held 7 bases outside the gene matches. Germline values: CDR1 MGHRA, CDR2 YSYEKL. CDR3 sequence (DNA): TGCGCCAGCAGCCAATTTTTTAGCGGGGGGCCCACAGATACGCAGTATTTT. Translating gives CASSQFFSGGPTDTQYF.

This rearrangement joins TRBV7-8 to TRBJ2-7, with D possibly matching TRBD1 (5 bases). The CDR3 spans 15 residues. Trimming removed 0 bases at V and 7 bases at J, with 16 bases between. CDR1 is SGHVS and CDR2 is FQNEAQ in the germline V gene. The CDR3 protein is CASSLASRAVREQYV. Written as DNA, the CDR3 is TGTGCCAGCAGCTTAGCCTCCAGGGCCGTGCGGGAGCAGTACGTC.

Points on this clone: An end of the junction differs from the germline gene, which may be a read error. The V gene is TRBV7-8, the J gene TRBJ1-5, with 8 bases lining up with TRBD1. CDR1 is SGHVS and CDR2 is FQNEAQ in the germline V gene. The CDR3 length is 16 residues. The CDR3 loop reads CASSLAGGAGNQPQHF. Here the CDR3 DNA reads TGTGCCAGCAGCCTAGCAGGGGGCGCGGGCAATCAGCCCCAGCATTTT.